One sample yielded the 25 T cell receptor beta chains listed below, sequenced in a study of identical twins. TCRdb analysed the 5' RACE reads with MiXCR anew, one entry per CDR3 protein. The data hold about 200,000 distinct CDR3 sequences, with around 6.5% observed a single time. These sequences were also reported in another study, on T cells expressing NK-cell markers.

Sequencing was done on a sample of CD8+ T cells sorted from blood. The receptors derive from a woman aged 18-30 years in good health.

This clonotype came up many times. The gene calls are TRBV7-9 and TRBJ2-1; TRBD2 aligns across 7 bases. Germline loops: CDR1 SEHNR, CDR2 FQNEAQ (reference sequence). This CDR3 spans 14 amino acids. The V gene end was trimmed by 4 bases and the J gene end by 5 bases; junction bases not matched to a gene: 5. CDR3 in amino acids: CASSSGLTNNEQFF. CDR3 in DNA: TGTGCCAGCAGCTCGGGACTAACTAACAATGAGCAGTTCTTC.

This chain joins TRBV20-1 and TRBJ2-5; possible D gene TRBD2, 5 bases. Trimming removed 2 bases from V and 4 bases from J, with 11 bases in between. The CDR3 covers 13 residues. Germline CDR1 is DFQATT and CDR2 is SNEGSKA (reference sequence). The DNA of the CDR3 is TGCAGTGCTAGACGGAGGTTGGCAGAGACCCAGTACTTC. It is translated as CSARRRLAETQYF.

This clonotype was observed a few times. The rearrangement uses TRBV13 and TRBJ1-1, with 7 bases identical to TRBD1. The germline gives CDR1 PRHDT, CDR2 FYEKMQ (reference sequence). The length of the CDR3 is 16 residues. The V and J ends lost 3 bases and 0 bases, in that order; junction bases with no gene match: 7. The CDR3 is CASSFDMGTVNTEAFF. CDR3 bases: TGTGCCAGCAGCTTCGATATGGGGACAGTGAACACTGAAGCTTTCTTT.

This clonotype was picked up a small number of times. CDR3 in amino acids: CASSVVWTEAFF. Written as DNA, the CDR3 is TGTGCCAGCAGCGTGGTTTGGACTGAAGCTTTCTTT. The rearrangement uses TRBV5-6 and TRBJ1-1; D gene ambiguous. Trimming took off 4 bases at V and 5 bases at J, with 9 bases between the two ends. The CDR3 has 12 amino acids. Germline V gene data show CDR1 as SGHDT and CDR2 as YYEEEE.

The chain has TRBV27 and TRBJ1-4; D is possibly TRBD1 (6 bases). With 3 bases removed from V and 7 bases from J, the gap between germline ends came to 12 bases. This CDR3 comprises 14 residues. The germline V gene encodes CDR1 MNHEY and CDR2 SMNVEV (reference sequence). This CDR3 reads CASSFGTMSEKLFF. DNA for the CDR3: TGTGCCAGCAGTTTTGGGACAATGTCTGAAAAACTGTTTTTT.

The chain couples TRBV5-3 to TRBJ2-7; D unclear. TRBV5-3 is noted as an ORF with a role that remains uncertain. The CDR3 spans 13 residues. Trimming took off 8 bases at V and 6 bases at J, with 18 bases between the two ends. The CDR3 DNA reads TGTGCCAGCAGCCCCGGGCCGGTGTGCGAGCAGTACTTC. Residues: CASSPGPVCEQYF.

This clonotype was detected only a few times. The rearrangement uses TRBV5-4 and TRBJ1-1; no firm D call. CDR1 is SGHNT, CDR2 YYREEE, per germline (reference sequence). The length of the CDR3 is 11 residues. V was pared by 4 bases and J by 11 bases, with 12 bases between. The CDR3 DNA follows: TGTGCCAGCAGCGGGGTGGTTGGGGCTTTCTTT. Protein sequence: CASSGVVGAFF.

The chain carries TRBV2 and TRBJ2-1, with 9 bases that match TRBD2. The V gene's germline CDR1 is SNHLY and CDR2 FYNNEI. With V trimmed by 5 bases and J by 9 bases, 11 bases remained unmatched. The CDR3 sequence is 15 residues long. The CDR3 here is CASSPGTSTFGEQFF. The CDR3 region has the DNA TGTGCCAGCAGTCCCGGGACTAGCACCTTTGGTGAGCAGTTCTTC.

The chain is built from TRBV20-1 and TRBJ2-1; TRBD1 aligns across 7 bases. The CDR3 totals 11 residues. The V gene end was trimmed by 5 bases and the J gene end by 7 bases; junction bases not matched to a gene: 2. Germline CDR1 DFQATT, CDR2 SNEGSKA (reference sequence). CDR3 residues: CSAGTANEQFF. The CDR3 DNA reads TGCAGTGCTGGGACAGCAAATGAGCAGTTCTTC.

This clonotype was detected ten times or more. The chain carries TRBV6-2 or TRBV6-3 and TRBJ2-2, with D perhaps TRBD1 (6 bases). V was cut by 9 bases and J by 5 bases, with 16 bases left in between. The length of the CDR3 is 14 residues. Germline assignment: CDR1 MNHEY and CDR2 SVGEGT. This chain's CDR3 is CARKPGQATGELFF. CDR3 nucleotide sequence: TGTGCCAGGAAGCCGGGACAAGCTACCGGGGAGCTGTTTTTT.

The table lists this clonotype with many counts. The gene calls are TRBV29-1 and TRBJ2-1; D gene unclear. This CDR3 is built from 11 residues. From germline, CDR1 is SQVTM and CDR2 ANQGSEA. The V end was cut by 6 bases, the J end by 7 bases, with 10 bases between. CDR3 sequence reads: CSVATGNEQFF. For the CDR3, the DNA is TGCAGCGTCGCAACGGGTAATGAGCAGTTCTTC.

Ten or more counts support this clonotype. V is TRBV10-3 and J is TRBJ2-3, with D uncertain. CDR1 is ENHRY and CDR2 is SYGVKD in the germline V gene. The CDR3 extends over 14 amino acids. Trimming cost V 5 bases and J 2 bases, with 11 bases left between them. The CDR3 sequence is CAISFDRHTDTQYF. The CDR3 DNA reads TGTGCCATCAGTTTCGACCGACACACAGATACGCAGTATTTT.

This clonotype was observed at least ten times. The rearrangement uses TRBV20-1 and TRBJ2-1; a weak D match, TRBD2 (6 bases). The germline gives CDR1 DFQATT, CDR2 SNEGSKA (reference sequence). Trimming pared 6 bases from V and 7 bases from J, leaving 10 bases between. The CDR3 has 11 amino acids. The CDR3 sequence: CSAGDSNEQFF. In DNA form, the CDR3 reads TGCAGTGCGGGGGACTCTAATGAGCAGTTCTTC.

This clonotype was counted between two and nine times. This sequence joins TRBV6-1 and TRBJ2-2, with 13 bases matching TRBD2. Trimming at V came to 6 bases and at J to 2 bases, leaving 3 bases not matched to a gene. The CDR3 is 16 amino acids. Germline CDR1 and CDR2: MNHNS and SASEGT. CDR3 amino acids: CASSGTSGENTGELFF. The CDR3 DNA reads TGTGCCAGCAGCGGGACTAGCGGGGAAAACACCGGGGAGCTGTTTTTT.

This clonotype has a handful of counts. The chain links TRBV20-1 to TRBJ2-7; TRBD2 matches at 7 bases. V trimming: 3 bases; J trimming: 2 bases; junction bases outside the gene matches: 7. The CDR3 covers 14 residues. Germline-derived CDR1 and CDR2 are DFQATT and SNEGSKA (reference sequence). CDR3 loop: CSARPKTSTYEQYF. The DNA of the CDR3 is TGCAGTGCTAGGCCCAAGACTAGCACCTACGAGCAGTACTTC.

This clonotype has more than one count but fewer than ten. The CDR3 loop is CASSPRGRRADTQYF. CDR3 DNA: TGTGCCAGCAGCCCTCGTGGCAGACGCGCGGATACGCAGTATTTT. The J gene is TRBJ2-3, the V gene TRBV7-6, with D unclear. Between the trimmed V and J ends, which lost 5 bases and 6 bases, there was a span of 18 bases. This CDR3 is 15 amino acids long. Germline V CDR1 and CDR2: SGHVS, FNYEAQ.

This clonotype has at least ten counts. The chain combines TRBV12-3 or TRBV12-4 with TRBJ2-1; no definite D call. Trimming took off 4 bases at V and 10 bases at J, with 8 bases between the two ends. The CDR3 sequence is 11 residues long. CDR3 sequence reads: CASSWEQEQFF. CDR3 sequence (DNA): TGTGCCAGCAGTTGGGAACAGGAGCAGTTCTTC.

In this sample, this clonotype turned up a few times. This chain connects TRBV3-1 to TRBJ2-1; 10 nucleotides line up with TRBD2. Germline trimming cut 2 bases from V and 6 bases from J; bases unmatched to any gene: 7. Germline CDR1 is LGHDT and CDR2 is YNNKEL (reference sequence). CDR3 length: 16 residues. The CDR3 DNA follows: TGTGCCAGCAGCCAATCCGAGCGGGGGGGCCGCAATGAGCAGTTCTTC. Translation gives CASSQSERGGRNEQFF.

A few counts support this clonotype. The chain carries TRBV7-2 and TRBJ2-1; D gene uncertain. Deletions cut 3 bases from V and 9 bases from J, with 6 bases between. The CDR3 runs to 11 residues. Germline V CDR1 and CDR2: SGHTA, FQGNSA. CDR3 DNA sequence: TGTGCCAGCAGCTTTACCGCTGAGCAGTTCTTC. Encoded protein: CASSFTAEQFF.

This chain links TRBV6-5 with TRBJ2-5, with D hard to call. V was pared by 1 base and J by 5 bases, with 11 bases between. This CDR3 comprises 14 residues. Germline CDR1 MNHEY, CDR2 SVGAGI. The CDR3 region has the DNA TGTGCCAGCAGTTACTTCGGGCCTCGGGAGACCCAGTACTTC. Translating it yields CASSYFGPRETQYF.

The chain has TRBV9 and TRBJ2-1, with D perhaps being TRBD1 or TRBD2 (5 bases each). This CDR3 is 16 amino acids long. Trimming took 3 bases from V and 3 from J, leaving 16 bases between them. Germline CDR1 is SGDLS and CDR2 is YYNGEE. The CDR3 sequence is CASSASRDRDYNEQFF. The CDR3 nucleotides are TGTGCCAGCAGCGCGAGCCGGGACCGGGACTACAATGAGCAGTTCTTC.

The chain is built from TRBV5-6 and TRBJ2-7; TRBD1 is a possible D gene (5 bases). Trimming took off 7 bases at V and 3 bases at J, with 20 bases between the two ends. This CDR3 spans 15 amino acids. Germline CDR1 SGHDT, CDR2 YYEEEE. CDR3 sequence: CASQGRLEAIYEQYF. DNA of the CDR3: TGTGCCAGCCAGGGCCGTCTTGAGGCAATCTACGAGCAGTACTTC. Filled out from reference TRBV5-6 and TRBJ2-7, the complete variable domain reads DAGVTQSPTHLIKTRGQQVTLRCSPKSGHDTVSWYQQALGQGPQFIFQYYEEEERQRGNFPDRFSGHQFPNYSSELNVNALLLGDSALYLCASQGRLEAIYEQYFGPGTRLTVT.

The V gene is TRBV30, the J gene TRBJ2-5; no clear D gene. V was cut by 3 bases and J by 5 bases, with 19 bases left in between. Per germline, CDR1 GTSNPN and CDR2 SVGIG (reference sequence). This CDR3 contains 15 residues. This CDR3 reads CAWSRNPAVGETQYF. The CDR3 nucleotides read TGTGCCTGGAGCCGAAATCCGGCGGTGGGTGAGACCCAGTACTTC.

This clonotype was detected a few times. The V and J genes are TRBV30 and TRBJ2-5; D gene uncertain. Trimming took 3 bases from V and 4 from J, leaving 9 bases between them. Germline CDR1 is GTSNPN and CDR2 is SVGIG (reference sequence). The CDR3 runs 12 residues. CDR3: CAWRTIGETQYF. The CDR3 DNA reads as TGTGCCTGGAGGACGATAGGAGAGACCCAGTACTTC.

This clonotype was detected a few times. This sequence joins TRBV12-3 or TRBV12-4 and TRBJ1-5; D remains ambiguous. The CDR3 has 12 residues. Trimming stripped 3 bases from V and 7 bases from J, with 7 bases between. CDR3 loop: CASSLVSQPQHF. In DNA, the CDR3 is TGTGCCAGCAGTTTGGTAAGCCAGCCCCAGCATTTT.